This T cell receptor beta chain was identified in a study of graft-versus-host responses after intestinal transplantation. Across the whole study: Uniformly, recipients were administered anti-thymocyte globulin induction with subsequent tacrolimus and steroids for around three years. Notes on the study in general: Graft-donor T cell macrochimerism coincided with high graft-versus-host to host-versus-graft clonal ratios in allografts.

The assay was immunoSEQ multiplex PCR, and TCRdb's table has in-frame clones only and misses some. The data show 85,000 to 100,000 clones, approximately 94% seen once. Regarding this clone: Its antigen is undetermined.

The V segment lost 2 bases and the J segment 6 bases; nucleotides outside the gene matches: 13. CDR3 length equals 17 residues. The V gene's germline CDR1 is SQVTM and CDR2 ANQGSEA. The chain is built from TRBV29-1 and TRBJ2-3; 11 bases agree with TRBD2. The sequencing here drew on unstimulated CD8+ T cells sorted from spleen or lymph node cells, taken before intestinal transplant. The clonotype originates from a human donor who received an intestinal transplant. The CDR3 reads CSVESFLAGGRQDTQYF. CDR3 nucleotides: TGCAGCGTTGAAAGTTTCTTAGCGGGGGGGCGTCAGGATACGCAGTATTTT.